Following are 11 T cell receptor beta chains from one sample sequenced in a study of T cell responses to AZD1222 COVID-19 vaccine. Data came from immunoSEQ multiplex PCR; TCRdb stores just in-frame clones and leaves some out. The table shows around 130,000 clones, with more than 85% occurring only once. The sample consisted of peripheral blood, taken on day 0 of AZD1222 vaccination. The receptors were gathered from an adult in good health.

The rearrangement joins TRBV10-3 to TRBJ2-2; D is uncertain. Deletions cut 3 bases from V and 6 bases from J, with 14 bases between. The CDR3 has 15 amino acids. Germline CDR1 ENHRY, CDR2 SYGVKD. CDR3 region: CAISEDLTASGELFF. As DNA, the CDR3 is TGTGCCATCAGTGAAGACTTAACTGCGTCCGGGGAGCTGTTTTTT.

The J gene is TRBJ2-3, the V gene TRBV27; 8 nucleotides line up with TRBD2. There are 16 residues in the CDR3. Trimming removed 3 bases from V and 2 bases from J; junction bases left unmatched: 7. Germline CDR1 and CDR2: MNHEY and SMNVEV (reference sequence). The CDR3 spells CASSLGSSGATDTQYF. CDR3 sequence (DNA): TGTGCCAGCAGTTTGGGAAGTAGCGGGGCCACAGATACGCAGTATTTT.

CDR3 nucleotides: TGCGCCAGAGATCAGCCCCAGCATTTT. It encodes CARDQPQHF. The chain is built from TRBV23-1 and TRBJ1-5; no firm D call. TRBV23-1 is marked as an open reading frame, function uncertain. Trimming pared 9 bases from V and 5 bases from J, leaving 2 bases between. The CDR3 is made up of 9 amino acids.

The chain couples TRBV7-9 to TRBJ2-5; D unclear. The CDR3 contains 12 residues. Trimming cost V 4 bases and J 1 base, with 4 bases left between them. The V gene's germline CDR1 is SEHNR and CDR2 FQNEAQ (reference sequence). The CDR3 reads CASSSLQETQYF. CDR3 sequence (DNA): TGTGCCAGCAGCTCCCTCCAAGAGACCCAGTACTTC.

This sequence joins TRBV6-4 and TRBJ1-4; D is unclear. The CDR3 runs to 14 residues. The V gene lost 3 bases and the J gene lost 5 bases, with 10 bases spanning the gap. Germline V gene sequence: CDR1 MRHNA, CDR2 SNTAGT. The CDR3 here is CASSEEDANEKLFF. In nucleotides, the CDR3 is TGTGCCAGCAGTGAGGAGGATGCAAATGAAAAACTGTTTTTT.

V is TRBV4-3 and J is TRBJ2-7, with 7 nucleotides matching TRBD2. Germline CDR1 LGHNA, CDR2 YSLEER. CDR3 size: 15 residues. After removal of 4 bases from V and 2 bases from J, the junction contained 8 bases not matched to a gene. This chain's CDR3 is CASSPRLAQAYEQYF. The DNA for the CDR3 is TGCGCCAGCAGCCCTAGACTAGCCCAGGCCTACGAGCAGTACTTC.

The chain couples TRBV15 to TRBJ1-2, with 10 bases lining up with TRBD1. The germline V gene has CDR1 LNHNV and CDR2 YYDKDF (reference sequence). The CDR3 sequence is 13 residues long. V lost 1 base to trimming and J lost 12 bases; unmatched junction nucleotides: 5. The CDR3 is CATSRGTGTGDTF. DNA of the CDR3: TGTGCCACCAGCAGAGGGACCGGGACAGGGGACACCTTC.

V is TRBV12-3 or TRBV12-4 and J is TRBJ2-2; possibly TRBD1 for D (5 bases). The ends were cut back, 5 bases at V and 3 bases at J, with 7 bases in the middle. This CDR3 contains 13 residues. This CDR3 reads CASSMTDTGELFF. The CDR3 region has the DNA TGTGCCAGCAGTATGACAGACACCGGGGAGCTGTTTTTT.

This clone appeared once. The J gene is TRBJ1-5, the V gene TRBV30; no definite D call. CDR1 and CDR2 from the germline V gene are GTSNPN and SVGIG (reference sequence). This CDR3 is built from 15 residues. Trimming removed 0 bases at V and 0 bases at J, with 9 bases between. Written as DNA, the CDR3 is TGTGCCTGGAGTGTTGAGGCGGGTAGCAATCAGCCCCAGCATTTT. Translated, it gives CAWSVEAGSNQPQHF.

The rearrangement uses TRBV7-2 and TRBJ2-1, with TRBD2 matching 7 bases. This CDR3 is 14 amino acids long. The V gene end was trimmed by 3 bases and the J gene end by 8 bases; junction bases not matched to a gene: 7. Germline CDR1 SGHTA, CDR2 FQGNSA. CDR3 sequence reads: CASSLAGLTDEQFF. The CDR3, as DNA: TGTGCCAGCAGCTTGGCGGGACTAACGGATGAGCAGTTCTTC. Using reference TRBV7-2 and TRBJ2-1 for the parts outside the CDR3, the full variable domain is GAGVSQSPSNKVTEKGKDVELRCDPISGHTALYWYRQSLGQGLEFLIYFQGNSAPDKSGLPSDRFSAERTGGSVSTLTIQRTQQEDSAVYLCASSLAGLTDEQFFGPGTRLTVL.

This clone has only one observation. V is TRBV30 and J is TRBJ1-2, with D possibly matching TRBD1 (5 bases). The CDR3 runs to 12 residues. Germline V gives CDR1 GTSNPN, CDR2 SVGIG (reference sequence). V was clipped by 4 bases and J by 4 bases, with 10 bases between them. The CDR3 nucleotides read TGTGCCTGGACGGGGGAGATCTATGGCTACACCTTC. The encoded protein is CAWTGEIYGYTF.